This is a list of T cell receptor beta chains from one sample in a study of cytomegalovirus exposure and HLA in healthy donors. Here immunoSEQ multiplex PCR was the method, and the copy in TCRdb shows in-frame clones only, minus some. The sample comprises 100,000 to 150,000 clones, roughly two thirds of which are singletons, and around 1.6% rests with the top ten. The material sequenced was PBMCs. These receptors were collected from a man aged 25 to 40 in good health and CMV-seropositive. Both conserved end residues are part of each CDR3. The D gene is left open where the match is weak. Clone size appears in some rows only: once, few, many, or a class for an expanded clone.

TGTGCCAGCAGCCCAGGAGGGACAGGAGGCTACGAGCAGTACTTC,CASSPGGTGGYEQYF,-,TRBV4-2,TRBJ2-7,TRBD1
TGTGCCAGCACGTCGGCAGGGAACTATGGCTACACCTTC,CASTSAGNYGYTF,-,TRBV25-1,TRBJ1-2,-
TGCGCCAGCAGCCAAGACGGCTGGCCTAGCGCGGCCTACAATGAGCAGTTCTTC,CASSQDGWPSAAYNEQFF,-,TRBV4-1,TRBJ2-1,-
TGTGCCAGCAGCGTAGGCGGGAGGGCGTTGAATGAGCAGTTCTTC,CASSVGGRALNEQFF,-,TRBV9,TRBJ2-1,TRBD2
TGCGCCAGCAGCCCGCTAGCGGGTAGCTCTAGCACAGATACGCAGTATTTT,CASSPLAGSSSTDTQYF,-,TRBV4-3,TRBJ2-3,TRBD2
TGTGCCAGCTCCAGCGGGAGAGGGGAGACCCAGTACTTC,CASSSGRGETQYF,-,TRBV6-1,TRBJ2-5,TRBD2
TGTGCCACCAGCAGGATCGACAGGGAAGGGAGCGGCTACACCTTC,CATSRIDREGSGYTF,-,TRBV15,TRBJ1-2,TRBD1
TGCGCCAGCAGCTTGGCCCTGGGAGCGATCTCCTACGAGCAGTACTTC,CASSLALGAISYEQYF,-,TRBV5-1,TRBJ2-7,-
TGTGCCATCAGTGAGGCAGGGTCAGGGACTGAAGCTTTCTTT,CAISEAGSGTEAFF,-,TRBV10-3,TRBJ1-1,-
TGCGCCAGCAGCTTGGTCGAGCTCACAGATACGCAGTATTTT,CASSLVELTDTQYF,-,TRBV5-1,TRBJ2-3,-
TGCGCCAGCAGCCAAGACACTAGCGGGAACTACGAGCAGTACTTC,CASSQDTSGNYEQYF,-,TRBV4-1,TRBJ2-7,TRBD2
TGTGCCACCAGCAGGGCCTTTGGGAGCTCCTACGAGCAGTACTTC,CATSRAFGSSYEQYF,-,TRBV15,TRBJ2-7,-
TGTGCCAGTAGTACGCAGGCGAATGAAAAACTGTTTTTT,CASSTQANEKLFF,-,TRBV19,TRBJ1-4,-
TGTGCCAGCAGTGAGCACAGTGCTTTGCCAGCTTTCTTT,CASSEHSALPAFF,-,TRBV2,TRBJ1-1,-
TGTGCCAGCAGCTTGGGGACTAGCGGGAGCTCCACCTACGAGCAGTACTTC,CASSLGTSGSSTYEQYF,-,TRBV5-4,TRBJ2-7,TRBD2
TGTGCCAGCAGCTTAGGCGACAGGGTGGGTGATACGCAGTATTTT,CASSLGDRVGDTQYF,-,TRBV13,TRBJ2-3,TRBD1
TGCAGCGTTGGGGGGGACAGGGGGGACTATGGCTACACCTTC,CSVGGDRGDYGYTF,-,TRBV29-1,TRBJ1-2,TRBD1
TGTGCCAGCAGTTTATGGACAGGGGGCCACAATGAGCAGTTCTTC,CASSLWTGGHNEQFF,-,TRBV28,TRBJ2-1,TRBD1
TGCGCCAGCAGCCCGGCCGGCAGGGGGGACACCGGGGAGCTGTTTTTT,CASSPAGRGDTGELFF,few,TRBV5-1,TRBJ2-2,-
TGTGCCAGCACGCAGGGACTAGCGGGAGCAGATACGCAGTATTTT,CASTQGLAGADTQYF,few,TRBV2,TRBJ2-3,TRBD2
TGTGCCAGCAGTGTCCTACAGGGGGCCGGGGAGCTGTTTTTT,CASSVLQGAGELFF,-,TRBV6-4,TRBJ2-2,TRBD1
TGTGCCAGCAGTTACCGGTTCGAGCAGTACTTC,CASSYRFEQYF,few,TRBV6-5,TRBJ2-7,-
TGCGCCAGCAGCTTGGGGACAGGGGCTAGCGAGCCCCACGAGCAGTACTTC,CASSLGTGASEPHEQYF,-,TRBV5-1,TRBJ2-7,TRBD1
TGTGCCAGCAGTGGGGGACTTCCAGGCTACACCTTC,CASSGGLPGYTF,-,TRBV6-5,TRBJ1-2,-
TGTGCCAGCAGTTTATCGAACTTTCCATTCTACAATGAGCAGTTCTTC,CASSLSNFPFYNEQFF,-,TRBV27,TRBJ2-1,-
TGTGCCAGCTCACCAGCAGGGATCTATGGCTACACCTTC,CASSPAGIYGYTF,few,TRBV18,TRBJ1-2,-
TGTGCCAGCAGCGCTCTGGACAGGGGAGCTGGGGCCAACGTCCTGACTTTC,CASSALDRGAGANVLTF,-,TRBV5-8,TRBJ2-6,TRBD1
TGTGCCAGCAGTATCTTTGGGCGAGAGACCCAGTACTTC,CASSIFGRETQYF,-,TRBV2,TRBJ2-5,-
TGTGCCAGCAGCTTCGGACAGGGGGTTTCGTATGGCTACACCTTC,CASSFGQGVSYGYTF,few,TRBV5-6,TRBJ1-2,TRBD1
TGCGCCAGCAGCTTGACCCAGGGGGCGGACTATGGCTACACCTTC,CASSLTQGADYGYTF,-,TRBV5-1,TRBJ1-2,TRBD1
TGTGCCAGCAGTTTTATGGGCCCCTACGAGCAGTACTTC,CASSFMGPYEQYF,-,TRBV2,TRBJ2-7,-
TGTGCCAGCAGCGCTGGACAGGGGGCCACCAATGAGCAGTTCTTC,CASSAGQGATNEQFF,-,TRBV5-6,TRBJ2-1,TRBD1
TGTGCCCTTTCTGCGGGAGTCGGCACTGAAGCTTTCTTT,CALSAGVGTEAFF,-,TRBV10-3,TRBJ1-1,-
TGCGCCAGCAGCCCCGGGACAGGGGTGGAGCAGTACTTC,CASSPGTGVEQYF,-,TRBV5-1,TRBJ2-7,TRBD1
TGCGCCAGCAGCTTTTTTCGGGGAGGTACCTACGAGCAGTACTTC,CASSFFRGGTYEQYF,-,TRBV5-1,TRBJ2-7,-
TGTGCCAGCAGATACCGGGACACCCTCTACGAGCAGTACTTC,CASRYRDTLYEQYF,-,TRBV5-6,TRBJ2-7,-
TGCGCCAGCAGCCTCAATAGCATAGCGAGCTCCTACAATGAGCAGTTCTTC,CASSLNSIASSYNEQFF,-,TRBV5-1,TRBJ2-1,-
TGCAGCGTTGATAGCGGGCCGGTCCAAGAGACCCAGTACTTC,CSVDSGPVQETQYF,few,TRBV29-1,TRBJ2-5,TRBD2
TGTGCCAGCACTCGGGGCAGGGGGGATTTAAATGAGCAGTTCTTC,CASTRGRGDLNEQFF,-,TRBV6-1,TRBJ2-1,-
TGTGCCAGCAGTGGGTGGACTCCAGTCTCCTACAATGAGCAGTTCTTC,CASSGWTPVSYNEQFF,-,TRBV6-1,TRBJ2-1,-
TGTGCCAGCAGTTTATCGACTAGCGGGAAAAGGAATGAGCAGTTCTTC,CASSLSTSGKRNEQFF,-,TRBV28,TRBJ2-1,TRBD2
TGTGCCAGCAGTTACTCCGGGACAGGCACTGAAGCTTTCTTT,CASSYSGTGTEAFF,few,TRBV6-5,TRBJ1-1,TRBD1
TGTGCCAGCACCCTAACCTTGGCTAGTCCGTACTTC,CASTLTLASPYF,few,TRBV6-1,TRBJ2-7,-
TGCAGTGCTAGACCTAATACTGGGCAGTTCTTC,CSARPNTGQFF,-,TRBV20-1,TRBJ2-1,-